Following are 7 T cell receptor beta chains from one sample sequenced in a study of Tregs in tolerant kidney transplant recipients. TCRdb's table, derived via immunoSEQ multiplex PCR, lists solely in-frame clones and lacks some. This table lists 30,000 or so clones. The input for sequencing was CD8+ T cells from blood, taken before the transplant. The receptor set was obtained from a human donor who received a combined kidney and bone marrow transplant.

Turning to this clone: The missing CDR3 end, 3 residues past where the read stops, is filled in from the germline J gene. The chain combines TRBV6-2 or TRBV6-3 with TRBJ2-7; 11 bases agree with TRBD2. This CDR3 contains 14 residues. The ends lost 2 bases at V and 5 bases at J; junction bases unmatched: 2. CDR1 and CDR2 (germline): MNHEY, SVGEGT. CDR3 in amino acids: CASSYRSGRDEQYF. The part of the CDR3 DNA that was read is TGTGCCAGCAGTTACCGTAGCGGGAGGGACGAG.

A remark on this clone: From the germline J gene comes the end of the CDR3, since the read stops 3 residues before it. The chain combines TRBV5-1 with TRBJ2-7; TRBD1 is a possible D gene (5 bases). The CDR3 is 14 amino acids. V was cut by 2 bases and J by 0 bases, with 9 bases left in between. Germline CDR1 SGHRS, CDR2 YFSETQ. CDR3 region: CASSLPDISYEQYF. The covered CDR3 bases are TGCGCCAGCAGCTTACCGGACATCTCCTACGAG.

Comments on this clone: The CDR3 end lies 3 residues beyond the end of the read and is filled in from the germline J gene. The V and J genes are TRBV14 and TRBJ2-1; 12 bases align to TRBD2. Trimming removed 3 bases from V and 7 bases from J; junction bases left unmatched: 7. Germline CDR1 SGHDN, CDR2 FVKESK. The CDR3 runs to 16 residues. CDR3 bases read: TGTGCCAGCAGCCACGGACTAGCGGGACTAAGTAATGAG. Its translation: CASSHGLAGLSNE. The entire CDR3 protein is CASSHGLAGLSNEQFF. Together with reference TRBV14 and TRBJ2-1, the CDR3 gives the full variable domain: EAGVTQFPSHSVIEKGQTVTLRCDPISGHDNLYWYRRVMGKEIKFLLHFVKESKQDESGMPNNRFLAERTGGTYSTLKVQPAELEDSGVYFCASSHGLAGLSNEQFFGPGTRLTVL.

Worth noting for this clone: The CDR3 end is not reached by the read, which stops 3 residues before it; the germline J gene fills it in. The V call is TRBV7-8, the J call TRBJ2-1, with D uncertain. The V end was cut by 5 bases, the J end by 6 bases, with 20 bases between. This CDR3 has 16 amino acids. Germline CDR1 and CDR2: SGHVS and FQNEAQ. The CDR3 sequence is CASSPNTPPPGNEQFF. Partial CDR3 DNA: TGTGCCAGCAGCCCCAACACCCCGCCACCGGGCAATGAG.

Comments on this clone: The DNA ends 3 residues before the CDR3 does, and the rest of the CDR3 is filled in from the germline J gene. The rearrangement uses TRBV5-4 and TRBJ2-1; D is undetermined. Germline values: CDR1 SGHNT, CDR2 YYREEE (reference sequence). Trimming pared 0 bases from V and 0 bases from J, leaving 4 bases between. CDR3 length equals 14 residues. CDR3 DNA (partial): TGTGCCAGCAGCTTGGAGGGCTCCTACAATGAG. Protein sequence: CASSLEGSYNE. The CDR3 as a whole reads CASSLEGSYNEQFF.

Comment on this clone: The sequenced fragment ends 3 residues before the CDR3 boundary, so the rest is inferred from the germline J gene. The chain employs TRBV7-3 and TRBJ2-3; 9 bases agree with TRBD1. CDR1 and CDR2 (germline): SGHTA, FQGTGA. Trimming at V came to 5 bases and at J to 1 base, leaving 1 base not matched to a gene. The CDR3 is made up of 14 amino acids. The part of the CDR3 DNA that was read is TGTGCCAGCAGCCGGACAGGGGGCACAGATACG. It specifies CASSRTGGTDT. In full, the CDR3 reads CASSRTGGTDTQYF. Complete variable domain (other parts from reference TRBV7-3 and TRBJ2-3): GAGVSQTPSNKVTEKGKYVELRCDPISGHTALYWYRQSLGQGPEFLIYFQGTGAADDSGLPNDRFFAVRPEGSVSTLKIQRTERGDSAVYLCASSRTGGTDTQYFGPGTRLTVL.

The CDR3 spells CSALWGPEAFF. The covered CDR3 bases are TGCAGTGCCCTCTGGGGGCCAGAA. The chain has TRBV20-1 and TRBJ1-1, with D perhaps matching TRBD1 (6 bases). The CDR3 goes on 3 residues after the read ends, and that part is filled in from the germline J gene. The germline gives CDR1 DFQATT, CDR2 SNEGSKA (reference sequence). The CDR3 runs 11 residues.